This T cell receptor (beta chain) comes out of a study of early T cells in non-severe SARS-CoV-2 infection. V lost 6 bases to trimming and J lost 9 bases; unmatched junction nucleotides: 29. There are 21 residues in the CDR3. Germline V lookup: CDR1 MNHEY, CDR2 SVGEGT. Researchers attached unique molecular identifiers to individual cDNA molecules. Using its own MiXCR run on the 5' RACE reads, TCRdb lists one record per CDR3 protein. The sample includes tens of thousands of distinct CDR3 sequences, around 6% seen only once; the top ten take approximately 3%. This clonotype was seen ten or more times. This chain joins TRBV6-2 or TRBV6-3 and TRBJ1-6, with 7 bases lining up with TRBD1. The source of this sequence is an adult who was a healthcare worker with PCR-confirmed SARS-CoV-2 infection or an uninfected control (not recorded which). The material was whole blood, obtained at baseline. The DNA for the CDR3 is TGTGCCAGCAGGAACGCAACCAACTTACAGGGGCCTCGAGGTCTGAGTTCACCCCTCCACTTT. Amino acids: CASRNATNLQGPRGLSSPLHF.